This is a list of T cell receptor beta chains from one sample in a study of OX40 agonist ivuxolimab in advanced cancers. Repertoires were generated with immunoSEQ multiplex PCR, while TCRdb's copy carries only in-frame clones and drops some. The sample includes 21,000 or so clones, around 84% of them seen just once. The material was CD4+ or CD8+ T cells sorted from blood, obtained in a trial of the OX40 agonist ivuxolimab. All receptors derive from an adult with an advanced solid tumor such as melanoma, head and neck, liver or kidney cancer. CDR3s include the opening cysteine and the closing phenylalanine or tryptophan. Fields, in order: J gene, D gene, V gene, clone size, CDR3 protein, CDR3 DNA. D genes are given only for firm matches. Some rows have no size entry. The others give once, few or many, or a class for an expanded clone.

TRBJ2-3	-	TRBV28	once	CASSPLQGRDTDTQYF	TGTGCCAGCAGTCCCTTACAGGGGAGGGACACAGATACGCAGTATTTT
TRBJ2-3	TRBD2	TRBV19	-	CASSRLAGSTDTQYF	TGTGCCAGTAGTAGGCTAGCGGGAAGCACAGATACGCAGTATTTT
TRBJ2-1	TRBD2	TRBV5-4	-	CASSLAGLYNEQFF	TGTGCCAGCAGCCTAGCGGGTCTATACAATGAGCAGTTCTTC
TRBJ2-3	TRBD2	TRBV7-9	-	CASSFGGSTDTQYF	TGTGCCAGCAGCTTCGGGGGGAGTACAGATACGCAGTATTTT
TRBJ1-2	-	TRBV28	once	CASSSMGFYGYTF	TGTGCCAGCAGTTCAATGGGATTCTATGGCTACACCTTC
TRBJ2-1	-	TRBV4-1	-	CASSQDQLANEQFF	TGCGCCAGCAGCCAAGATCAGCTAGCGAATGAGCAGTTCTTC
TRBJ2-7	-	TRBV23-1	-	CASSPREQYF	TGCGCCAGCAGTCCCCGGGAGCAGTACTTC
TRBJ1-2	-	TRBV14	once	CASRTGGDYGYTF	TGTGCCAGCAGGACCGGGGGGGACTATGGCTACACCTTC
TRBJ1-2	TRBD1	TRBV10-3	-	CAISEGQGAGGYTF	TGTGCCATCAGTGAGGGACAGGGGGCGGGGGGCTACACCTTC
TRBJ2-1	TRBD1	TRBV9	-	CASSAGLGTGGYNEQFF	TGTGCCAGCAGCGCCGGACTCGGGACAGGGGGTTACAATGAGCAGTTCTTC